Shown below are 27 T cell receptor beta chains from a single sample sequenced in a study of blood T cell repertoires in COVID-19 (dated by TCRdb to about 2020). The library was generated by the immunoSEQ multiplex PCR assay. As stored in TCRdb, this immuneACCESS dataset retains in-frame rearrangements with V and J assigned. A fraction of the clones does not appear; measured against another copy, unresolved V genes explain less than half of the discrepancy, and the remainder lacks a known reason. This sample is represented by around 250,000 clones; over 75% of them were singletons. Around 3.2% of the sample comes from the top ten. The sequencing input was PBMCs or T cells enriched from blood (not recorded which). The receptors originated from a woman aged 40 to 55 who had been exposed to COVID-19.

The chain links TRBV3-1 (or the pseudogene TRBV3-2) to TRBJ2-3, with 8 bases identical to TRBD2. CDR3 length equals 17 residues. Trimming cost V 0 bases and J 4 bases; bases outside gene matches: 9. The germline CDR1 and CDR2 sequences are LGHDT and YNNKEL (reference sequence). The CDR3 DNA follows: TGTGCCAGCAGCCAAGATTTGGACGGGAGGGGGGCAGATACGCAGTATTTT. Translated: CASSQDLDGRGADTQYF.

The chain recombines TRBV29-1 with TRBJ2-3, with D possibly being TRBD2 (6 bases). Trimming cost V 6 bases and J 3 bases, with 13 bases left between them. Germline loops: CDR1 SQVTM, CDR2 ANQGSEA. CDR3 size: 13 residues. The CDR3, as DNA: TGCAGCGTGAACGGGGGAGCGACAGATACGCAGTATTTT. Residues: CSVNGGATDTQYF.

The chain couples TRBV4-3 to TRBJ2-3; D may be TRBD2 (6 bases). The CDR3 loop spans 17 amino acids. Germline CDR1 is LGHNA and CDR2 is YSLEER. V dropped 4 bases and J dropped 0 bases, with 17 bases sitting between them. For the CDR3, the DNA is TGCGCCAGCAGCCTAGAATCTGCGGGACCCAGCACAGATACGCAGTATTTT. The encoded protein is CASSLESAGPSTDTQYF.

The V call is TRBV29-1, the J call TRBJ2-1; a possible D gene is TRBD2 (5 bases). Looked up from germline, CDR1 is SQVTM and CDR2 is ANQGSEA. CDR3 length: 13 amino acids. The ends were cut back, 4 bases at V and 6 bases at J, with 13 bases in the middle. CDR3 bases: TGCAGCGTTGCGGGGATCTTAATCAATGAGCAGTTCTTC. This codes for CSVAGILINEQFF.

The rearrangement links TRBV10-3 to TRBJ1-1, with D perhaps matching TRBD1 (6 bases). Between the trimmed V and J ends, which lost 8 bases and 4 bases, there was a span of 23 bases. CDR1 and CDR2 (germline): ENHRY, SYGVKD. The CDR3 length is 16 residues. This chain's CDR3 is CAILGTGPRASTEAFF. The CDR3 DNA reads TGTGCCATCCTGGGCACAGGGCCAAGGGCGAGCACTGAAGCTTTCTTT.

The chain combines TRBV2 with TRBJ1-4; 7 bases match TRBD1. Germline V gene lookup returns CDR1 SNHLY and CDR2 FYNNEI. The CDR3 spans 15 residues. Trimming at V came to 4 bases and at J to 7 bases, leaving 9 bases not matched to a gene. In DNA, the CDR3 is TGTGCCAGCAGTGGGCTGACAGGGCAAGGTGAAAAACTGTTTTTT. It encodes CASSGLTGQGEKLFF.

This rearrangement joins TRBV28 to TRBJ1-1; D call uncertain. This CDR3 is 12 amino acids long. Between the trimmed V and J ends, which lost 2 bases and 4 bases, there was a span of 5 bases. Germline CDR1 is MDHEN and CDR2 is SYDVKM. For the CDR3, the DNA is TGTGCCAGCAGTTTACCGGGCACTGAAGCTTTCTTT. Translation gives CASSLPGTEAFF.

The chain is built from TRBV2 and TRBJ1-6; the match to TRBD1 covers 10 bases. This CDR3 is 13 amino acids long. V trimming: 7 bases; J trimming: 10 bases; junction bases outside the gene matches: 4. The germline CDR1 and CDR2 sequences are SNHLY and FYNNEI. In DNA form, the CDR3 reads TGTGCCAGCACCGGGACAGGGGACTCACCCCTCCACTTT. Protein sequence: CASTGTGDSPLHF.

The CDR3 DNA follows: TGTGCCAGCAGCCCCAGTAGCGGGTCCTGGGAGCAGTACGTC. Amino acid sequence: CASSPSSGSWEQYV. The chain couples TRBV7-8 to TRBJ2-7; 7 bases are shared with TRBD2. This CDR3 spans 14 amino acids. CDR1 is SGHVS, CDR2 FQNEAQ, per germline. V was clipped by 5 bases and J by 7 bases; unmatched bases: 11.

The chain carries TRBV7-3 and TRBJ2-1, with D possibly being TRBD1 (5 bases). V was clipped by 0 bases and J by 8 bases, with 8 bases between them. This CDR3 contains 13 residues. CDR1 SGHTA and CDR2 FQGTGA come from the germline V gene. The CDR3 protein is CASSLTVTDEQFF. CDR3 bases: TGTGCCAGCAGCTTAACGGTGACAGATGAGCAGTTCTTC.

This sequence joins TRBV12-5 and TRBJ2-1; TRBD2 aligns across 13 bases. This CDR3 is built from 15 residues. J lost 6 bases, V lost 5 bases, and 4 bases had no gene match. The germline V gene encodes CDR1 LGHNT and CDR2 FRNRAP. In nucleotides, the CDR3 is TGTGCTAGTGGTGGGGGACTAGCGGGACTCAATGAGCAGTTCTTC. This gives the protein CASGGGLAGLNEQFF.

This chain links TRBV25-1 with TRBJ1-6; D might be TRBD1 (5 bases). The CDR3 is 14 amino acids. Germline V gene lookup returns CDR1 MGHDK and CDR2 SYGVNS. V was cut by 4 bases and J by 11 bases, with 15 bases left in between. CDR3 DNA sequence: TGTGCCAGCAGTGCCCTTATTGGGGGGGCACCCCTCCACTTT. Its translation: CASSALIGGAPLHF.

The J gene is TRBJ1-6, the V gene TRBV19; 7 bases line up with TRBD1. This CDR3 region has 17 residues. CDR1 and CDR2 (germline): LNHDA, SQIVND (reference sequence). V shed 5 bases, J shed 0 bases, and the junction held 7 bases outside the gene matches. Written as DNA, the CDR3 is TGTGCCAGTAGTTTGGCAGGGGGTCTCTCCTATAATTCACCCCTCCACTTT. Translated, it gives CASSLAGGLSYNSPLHF.

J is TRBJ1-3 and V is TRBV14; D ambiguous. Trimming cost V 8 bases and J 1 base, with 6 bases left between them. CDR1 and CDR2 (germline): SGHDN, FVKESK. The CDR3 is 12 amino acids. The CDR3 coding sequence is TGTGCCAGCCTTCCGTCTGGAAACACCATATATTTT. It specifies CASLPSGNTIYF.

V and J are TRBV28 and TRBJ2-6; D is undetermined. Trimming shortened V by 8 bases and J by 3 bases, and 11 bases separated the two germline ends. The CDR3 totals 14 residues. Germline V gene lookup returns CDR1 MDHEN and CDR2 SYDVKM. CDR3 in amino acids: CASLASIGANVLTF. The CDR3 DNA sequence: TGTGCCAGCTTGGCCTCGATTGGGGCCAACGTCCTGACTTTC.

V is TRBV11-3 and J is TRBJ2-1, with D maybe TRBD2 (6 bases). Germline CDR1 SGHNT, CDR2 YENEEA. The ends were cut back, 5 bases at V and 13 bases at J, with 18 bases in the middle. The CDR3 contains 13 residues. DNA of the CDR3: TGTGCCAGCAGCCCTCAGGAGGGACGCCCCCAGTTCTTC. Amino acids: CASSPQEGRPQFF.

CDR3 DNA: TGTGCCGCCAAGGGGTTAATAGCGGGGGCGCAAGAGACCCAGTACTTC. This encodes CAAKGLIAGAQETQYF. The chain recombines TRBV3-1 (or the pseudogene TRBV3-2) with TRBJ2-5, with 9 bases aligning to TRBD2. V lost 11 bases to trimming and J lost 2 bases; unmatched junction nucleotides: 15. The CDR3 is 16 residues long. Germline V gives CDR1 LGHDT, CDR2 YNNKEL (reference sequence).

This clone was seen once. The chain couples TRBV19 to TRBJ2-3, with D perhaps TRBD1 (6 bases). The CDR3 is 18 residues long. Germline CDR1 and CDR2: LNHDA and SQIVND (reference sequence). Trimming removed 4 bases from V and 2 bases from J, with 22 bases in between. In nucleotides, the CDR3 is TGTGCCAGTAGTAACCCAAACACAGGGTTCCTTTCCACAGATACGCAGTATTTT. Translated: CASSNPNTGFLSTDTQYF.

This rearrangement joins TRBV5-1 to TRBJ2-7; maybe TRBD1 (5 bases). CDR3 length: 16 amino acids. V lost 0 bases, J lost 0 bases, and 13 bases lay in between. Germline values: CDR1 SGHRS, CDR2 YFSETQ. Written as DNA, the CDR3 is TGCGCCAGCAGCTTGGGTGGGCAGGGATTCTCCTACGAGCAGTACTTC. Encoded protein: CASSLGGQGFSYEQYF. Drawing the rest from reference TRBV5-1 and TRBJ2-7, the complete variable domain is KAGVTQTPRYLIKTRGQQVTLSCSPISGHRSVSWYQQTPGQGLQFLFEYFSETQRNKGNFPGRFSGRQFSNSRSEMNVSTLELGDSALYLCASSLGGQGFSYEQYFGPGTRLTVT.

J is TRBJ1-1 and V is TRBV6-5; maybe TRBD1 (5 bases). The V end was cut by 11 bases, the J end by 0 bases, with 10 bases between. CDR1 and CDR2 (germline): MNHEY, SVGAGI. The CDR3 extends over 12 amino acids. In DNA form, the CDR3 reads TGTGCCTGCGGGGGAATGAACACTGAAGCTTTCTTT. Translating it yields CACGGMNTEAFF.

The V call is TRBV10-3, the J call TRBJ1-2; D not certain. Trimming cost V 7 bases and J 3 bases, with 12 bases left between them. The CDR3 has 13 residues. CDR1 and CDR2 (germline): ENHRY, SYGVKD. CDR3 loop: CAITWSADYGYTF. CDR3 nucleotides: TGTGCCATCACATGGTCGGCGGACTATGGCTACACCTTC.

This clone showed up just once. This chain links TRBV7-6 with TRBJ2-3; 12 nucleotides match TRBD2. V dropped 8 bases and J dropped 7; count of bases not matched to a gene: 10. The CDR3 extends over 15 amino acids. Germline CDR1 SGHVS, CDR2 FNYEAQ. In DNA, the CDR3 is TGTGCCAGCGGCGCGGCTGGGACTAGCGGGCATACGCAGTATTTT. This gives the protein CASGAAGTSGHTQYF. Supplemented by reference TRBV7-6 and TRBJ2-3, the full variable domain reads GAGVSQSPRYKVTKRGQDVALRCDPISGHVSLYWYRQALGQGPEFLTYFNYEAQQDKSGLPNDRFSAERPEGSISTLTIQRTEQRDSAMYRCASGAAGTSGHTQYFGPGTRLTVL.

The chain recombines TRBV5-1 with TRBJ2-2; 10 nucleotides line up with TRBD2. Germline V gives CDR1 SGHRS, CDR2 YFSETQ. This CDR3 region has 17 residues. Unmatched junction bases numbered 8, after V lost 4 bases and J lost 2 bases. The CDR3 reads CASSLHSGGTNTGELFF. The CDR3 region has the DNA TGCGCCAGCAGCCTTCATAGCGGGGGGACCAACACCGGGGAGCTGTTTTTT.

This rearrangement joins TRBV7-3 to TRBJ2-2; 10 bases agree with TRBD1. The CDR3 length is 16 residues. Germline CDR1 SGHTA, CDR2 FQGTGA. The ends lost 5 bases at V and 5 bases at J; junction bases unmatched: 8. The CDR3 DNA is TGTGCCAGCAGCCCCAGACAGGGGGCTTATACCGGGGAGCTGTTTTTT. This translates into CASSPRQGAYTGELFF.

The gene calls are TRBV24-1 and TRBJ2-3, with 8 bases that match TRBD2. The germline V gene encodes CDR1 KGHDR and CDR2 SFDVKD. The CDR3 extends over 16 amino acids. J gave up 4 bases and V 4 bases, and 9 bases lay outside the gene matches. The CDR3 coding sequence is TGTGCCACCAGTGAAGAGAGGGGACTAGTTGCAGATACGCAGTATTTT. This gives the protein CATSEERGLVADTQYF.

The gene calls are TRBV7-8 and TRBJ2-7; D may be TRBD1 (6 bases). This CDR3 has 18 residues. Trimming cost V 1 base and J 3 bases, with 22 bases left between them. Germline V CDR1 and CDR2: SGHVS, FQNEAQ. For the CDR3, the DNA is TGTGCCAGCAGCTTAGAGGTAGGCGGACAGATAACGGTCTACGAGCAGTACTTC. Translation: CASSLEVGGQITVYEQYF.

The V call is TRBV28, the J call TRBJ1-1; D unresolved. Germline V gene sequence: CDR1 MDHEN, CDR2 SYDVKM. The CDR3 spans 17 residues. V shed 3 bases and J shed 0 bases, with 17 bases lying between them. The CDR3 nucleotides read TGTGCCAGCAGTTTCCTGGGTCGGACGGGAATGAACACTGAAGCTTTCTTT. This sequence encodes CASSFLGRTGMNTEAFF.